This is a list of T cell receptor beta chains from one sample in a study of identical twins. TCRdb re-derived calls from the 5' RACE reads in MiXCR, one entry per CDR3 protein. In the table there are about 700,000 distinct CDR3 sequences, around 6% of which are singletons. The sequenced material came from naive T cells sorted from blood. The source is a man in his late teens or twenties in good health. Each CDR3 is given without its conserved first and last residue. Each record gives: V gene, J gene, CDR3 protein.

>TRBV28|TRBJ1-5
ASSLSPGQSNQPQH
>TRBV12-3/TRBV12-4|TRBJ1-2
ASSLALGIKGYT
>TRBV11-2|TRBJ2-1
ASSSKTRPYNEQF
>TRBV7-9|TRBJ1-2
ASSFTGVHYGYT
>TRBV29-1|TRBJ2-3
SVEGGVEDTQY
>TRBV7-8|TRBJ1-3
ASSLSGGRNTIY
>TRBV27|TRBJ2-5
ASNSLGLAQETQY
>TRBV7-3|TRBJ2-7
ASSLGSPSGLPRLYEQY
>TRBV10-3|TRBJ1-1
ATQTAGATEAF
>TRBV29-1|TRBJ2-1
SGSSRELYNEQF
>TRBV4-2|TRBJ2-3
ASSRLRGTGGEDTQY
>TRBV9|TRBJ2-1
ASSVTTGVSSYNEQF
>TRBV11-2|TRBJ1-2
ASSLFNDGYT
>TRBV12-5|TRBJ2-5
ASSDPEGARETQY
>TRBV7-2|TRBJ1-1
ASSPSGTANTEAF
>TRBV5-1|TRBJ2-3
ASSEEVGFTDTQY
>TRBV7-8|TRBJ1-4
ASSLSGSNEKLF
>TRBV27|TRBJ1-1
ASSRVVNTEAF
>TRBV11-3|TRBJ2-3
ASSLGYMASGRAPPSTDTQY
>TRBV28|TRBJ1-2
ASSSGSLGGYT
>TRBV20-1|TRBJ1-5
SARFQDRGPYQPQH
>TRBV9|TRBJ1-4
ASSREGQLNEKLF
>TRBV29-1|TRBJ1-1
SVSQRQITEAF
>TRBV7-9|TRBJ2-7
ASSTPGLAYEQY